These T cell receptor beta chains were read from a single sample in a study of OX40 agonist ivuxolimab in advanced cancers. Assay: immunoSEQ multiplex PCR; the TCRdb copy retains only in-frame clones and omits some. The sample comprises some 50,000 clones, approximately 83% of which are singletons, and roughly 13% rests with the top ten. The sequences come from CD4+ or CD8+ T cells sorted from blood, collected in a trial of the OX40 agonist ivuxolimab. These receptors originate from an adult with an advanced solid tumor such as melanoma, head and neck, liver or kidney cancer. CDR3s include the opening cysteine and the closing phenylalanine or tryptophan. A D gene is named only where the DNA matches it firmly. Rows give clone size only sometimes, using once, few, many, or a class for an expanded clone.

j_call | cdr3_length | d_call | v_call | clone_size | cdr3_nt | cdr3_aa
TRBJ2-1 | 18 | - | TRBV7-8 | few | TGTGCCAGCGGATATCTTGGCGGCGGCGATTTATCCTACAATGAGCAGTTCTTC | CASGYLGGGDLSYNEQFF
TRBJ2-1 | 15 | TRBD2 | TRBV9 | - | TGTGCCAGCAGCGTAGTCGCGGGAGGGCCTAATGAGCAGTTCTTC | CASSVVAGGPNEQFF
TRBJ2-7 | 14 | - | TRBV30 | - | TGTGCCTGGAGCAAGGACGTCCGCTCCTACGAGCAGTACTTC | CAWSKDVRSYEQYF
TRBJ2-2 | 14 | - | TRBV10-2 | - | TGCGCCAGCTTCGGCAGGGGGAACACCGGGGAGCTGTTTTTT | CASFGRGNTGELFF
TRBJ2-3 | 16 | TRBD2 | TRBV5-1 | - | TGCGCCAGCAGCTTAGGACTAGTTGAAGGCGGGGATACGCAGTATTTT | CASSLGLVEGGDTQYF
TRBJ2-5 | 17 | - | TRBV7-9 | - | TGTGCCAGCAGCTTAGATAAATCGTGGCGGGCGGAAGAGACCCAGTACTTC | CASSLDKSWRAEETQYF
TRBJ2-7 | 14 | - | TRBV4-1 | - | TGCGCCAGCAGCCAAGATCGAAGGGCTGGCGAGCAGTACTTC | CASSQDRRAGEQYF
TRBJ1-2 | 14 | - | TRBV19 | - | TGTGCCAGTAGTGTCCCGGGAGCAAAGGAGGGCTACACCTTC | CASSVPGAKEGYTF
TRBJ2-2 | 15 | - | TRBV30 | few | TGTGCCTGGAGTGTAAGAGGCCGGGAGACCGGGGAGCTGTTTTTT | CAWSVRGRETGELFF
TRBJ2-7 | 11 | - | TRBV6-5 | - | TGTGCCAGCCGAGGGGTCTACGAGCAGTACTTC | CASRGVYEQYF
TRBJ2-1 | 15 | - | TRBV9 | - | TGTGCCAGCAGCGTGGACAGCAGCTCCTACAATGAGCAGTTCTTC | CASSVDSSSYNEQFF
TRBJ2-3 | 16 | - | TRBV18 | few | TGTGCCAGCTCACCTCGGGTGACAGTTAGCACAGATACGCAGTATTTT | CASSPRVTVSTDTQYF
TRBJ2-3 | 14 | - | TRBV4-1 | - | TGCGCCAGCAGCCAGGACGACCTGGGAGATACGCAGTATTTT | CASSQDDLGDTQYF
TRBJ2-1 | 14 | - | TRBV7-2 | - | TGTGCCAGCAGCTTCGGGCAGGGAGTCGATGAGCAGTTCTTC | CASSFGQGVDEQFF
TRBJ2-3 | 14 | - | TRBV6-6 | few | TGTGCCAGCAGTTACGGGGCTAGCACAGATACGCAGTATTTT | CASSYGASTDTQYF
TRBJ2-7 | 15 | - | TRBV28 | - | TGTGCCAGCAGGAGGGGGGCCGGGGCCTCCTACGAGCAGTACTTC | CASRRGAGASYEQYF
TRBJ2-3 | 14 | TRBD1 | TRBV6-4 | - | TGTGCCAGCAGTTCGGGACAGGGGGGTGATACGCAGTATTTT | CASSSGQGGDTQYF
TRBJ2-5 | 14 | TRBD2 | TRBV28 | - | TGTGCCAGCAGTTTCGCGGGAGGGGTAGAGACCCAGTACTTC | CASSFAGGVETQYF
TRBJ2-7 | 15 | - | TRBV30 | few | TGTGCCTGGAGTGCCCCGGGGCGCGCGACCTACGAGCAGTACTTC | CAWSAPGRATYEQYF
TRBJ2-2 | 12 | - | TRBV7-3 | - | TGTGCCAGCAGCCGAAGAACCGGGGAGCTGTTTTTT | CASSRRTGELFF
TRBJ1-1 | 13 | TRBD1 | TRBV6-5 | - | TGTGCCAGCAGTCCGGACAGGTCAACGGAAGCTTTCTTT | CASSPDRSTEAFF
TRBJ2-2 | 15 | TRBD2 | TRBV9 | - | TGTGCCAGCAGCTCTAGCGGGAGGGTCACCGGGGAGCTGTTTTTT | CASSSSGRVTGELFF
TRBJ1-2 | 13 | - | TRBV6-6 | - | TGTGCCAGCAGCCAGATAGTGAACTATGGCTACACCTTC | CASSQIVNYGYTF
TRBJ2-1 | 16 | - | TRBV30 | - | TGTGCCTGGAGTGTACAAAAAAGCGGGTTTGACAATGAGCAGTTCTTC | CAWSVQKSGFDNEQFF
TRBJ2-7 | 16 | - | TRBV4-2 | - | TGTGCCAGCAGCCAGCCCGGTGGCCTGAGCTCCTACGAGCAGTACTTC | CASSQPGGLSSYEQYF
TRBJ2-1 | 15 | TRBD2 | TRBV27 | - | TGTGCCAGCAGTTTGACCTTAGCGGGATACAATGAGCAGTTCTTC | CASSLTLAGYNEQFF
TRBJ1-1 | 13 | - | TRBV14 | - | TGTGCCAGCAGCCAAGAGGGCTTCACTGAAGCTTTCTTT | CASSQEGFTEAFF
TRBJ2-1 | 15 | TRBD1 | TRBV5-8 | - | TGTGCCAGCAGCTCCCCGGGACAGGGAAAAAATGAGCAGTTCTTC | CASSSPGQGKNEQFF
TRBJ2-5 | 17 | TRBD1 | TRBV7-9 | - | TGTGCCAGCAGCCCCCAACAGGGGGTCTCCCTCCAAGAGACCCAGTACTTC | CASSPQQGVSLQETQYF
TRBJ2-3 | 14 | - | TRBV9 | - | TGTGCCAGCAGCGTATCGGGGGCCACAGATACGCAGTATTTT | CASSVSGATDTQYF
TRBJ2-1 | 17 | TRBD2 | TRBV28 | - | TGTGCCAGCAGTTCCCCTGCTAGCGGGAGGTTGAGGAATGAGCAGTTCTTC | CASSSPASGRLRNEQFF
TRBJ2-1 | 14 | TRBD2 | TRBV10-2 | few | TGCGCCAGCCATCTGACTAGCGGGAGCAATGAGCAGTTCTTC | CASHLTSGSNEQFF
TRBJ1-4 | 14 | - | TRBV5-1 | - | TGCGCCAGCAGCTTGGGCCAGCCTGGTGAAAAACTGTTTTTT | CASSLGQPGEKLFF